The 7 T cell receptor beta chains below come from one sample, sequenced in a study of blood T cell repertoires in COVID-19. Sequencing was performed with immunoSEQ multiplex PCR; in TCRdb, only in-frame clones are kept and a portion is missing. Of about 200,000 clones listed, around nine tenths are singletons. What was sequenced was peripheral blood. All receptors derive from a young man with active or convalescent COVID-19.

This sequence joins TRBV12-3 or TRBV12-4 and TRBJ1-2; D remains ambiguous. CDR3 length: 13 amino acids. V lost 2 bases to trimming and J lost 4 bases, with 8 bases between them. Here the CDR3 reads CASSLLGTYGYTF. The DNA for the CDR3 is TGTGCCAGCAGTTTACTGGGCACCTATGGCTACACCTTC.

The chain recombines TRBV29-1 with TRBJ1-2; TRBD1 agrees at 7 bases. This CDR3 has 14 residues. V trimming: 6 bases; J trimming: 6 bases; junction bases outside the gene matches: 13. CDR1 and CDR2 (germline): SQVTM, ANQGSEA. The CDR3 bases are TGCAGCGTCGTTACCCACGACAGGGATAATGGCTACACCTTC. Its protein product is CSVVTHDRDNGYTF.

V gene TRBV19 combines with J gene TRBJ2-1; TRBD2 aligns across 11 bases. CDR1 and CDR2 (germline): LNHDA, SQIVND (reference sequence). The CDR3 has 14 amino acids. Germline trimming cut 1 base from V and 11 bases from J; bases unmatched to any gene: 4. CDR3 residues: CASSIGLAGLKQFF. The CDR3 nucleotides are TGTGCCAGTAGTATAGGACTAGCGGGGCTTAAGCAGTTCTTC. The variable domain in full, completed from reference TRBV19 and TRBJ2-1, reads DGGITQSPKYLFRKEGQNVTLSCEQNLNHDAMYWYRQDPGQGLRLIYYSQIVNDFQKGDIAEGYSVSREKKESFPLTVTSAQKNPTAFYLCASSIGLAGLKQFFGPGTRLTVL.

The rearrangement uses TRBV6-5 and TRBJ1-2; D gene ambiguous. CDR1 and CDR2 (germline): MNHEY, SVGAGI. V was trimmed by 6 bases and J by 3 bases, leaving 17 bases between them. This CDR3 contains 15 residues. The CDR3, as DNA: TGTGCCAGCAGGTTCATGGAGGGTATAGACTATGGCTACACCTTC. Encoded protein: CASRFMEGIDYGYTF.

The V gene is TRBV6-2 or TRBV6-3, the J gene TRBJ2-3, with 9 bases lining up with TRBD2. J gave up 5 bases and V 5 bases, and 5 bases lay outside the gene matches. The germline gives CDR1 MNHEY, CDR2 SVGEGT. This CDR3 region has 14 residues. The CDR3 protein is CASSPGLAIDTQYF. The CDR3 bases are TGTGCCAGCAGTCCGGGACTAGCAATAGATACGCAGTATTTT.

V gene TRBV2 combines with J gene TRBJ1-5, with D possibly TRBD1 on 6 matching bases. V lost 3 bases, J lost 6 bases, and 12 bases lay in between. The CDR3 totals 14 residues. The germline CDR1 and CDR2 sequences are SNHLY and FYNNEI. CDR3 protein: CASSEGAQGQPQHF. The DNA of the CDR3 is TGTGCCAGCAGTGAGGGGGCGCAGGGTCAGCCCCAGCATTTT.

The CDR3 loop is CAWSLTVSYEQYF. The CDR3 coding sequence is TGTGCCTGGAGTTTAACAGTCTCCTACGAGCAGTACTTC. The chain links TRBV30 to TRBJ2-7, with no clear D. Germline CDR1 GTSNPN, CDR2 SVGIG (reference sequence). The V and J ends lost 2 bases and 0 bases respectively, with 8 bases between them. This CDR3 is 13 amino acids long.